The 18 T cell receptor beta chains below come from one sample, sequenced in a study of cytomegalovirus exposure and HLA in healthy donors. Researchers ran the PCR with 60 Vbeta and 13 Jbeta primers. Sequencing used immunoSEQ multiplex PCR; TCRdb keeps in-frame clones, though not all of them. This sample carries 95,000 to 150,000 clones, about three fifths of them seen once, and the ten largest clones take approximately 8%. Sequences were obtained from PBMCs. These TCRs come from a woman aged 40 to 55 in good health and CMV-seropositive.

This chain uses TRBV29-1 with TRBJ2-2, with D perhaps matching TRBD2 (5 bases). The CDR3 length is 12 residues. Germline V gene lookup returns CDR1 SQVTM and CDR2 ANQGSEA. With 4 bases removed from V and 6 bases from J, the gap between germline ends came to 9 bases. The CDR3 loop is CSVVGGPGELFF. CDR3 nucleotide sequence: TGCAGCGTTGTCGGCGGGCCCGGGGAGCTGTTTTTT.

The chain links TRBV5-4 to TRBJ2-1; D call uncertain. This CDR3 comprises 11 residues. Germline CDR1 is SGHNT and CDR2 is YYREEE (reference sequence). Trimming stripped 6 bases from V and 5 bases from J, with 6 bases between. This CDR3 is CASNSDNEQFF. The CDR3 nucleotides are TGTGCCAGCAACTCGGACAATGAGCAGTTCTTC.

The CDR3 DNA reads TGTGCCAGCAGCTTATCTGGGAGGGAGGCTTTCTTT. It yields the protein CASSLSGREAFF. V usage is TRBV7-8 and J usage is TRBJ1-1; D remains unclear. Germline values: CDR1 SGHVS, CDR2 FQNEAQ. The length of the CDR3 is 12 residues. The V end lost 2 bases, the J end lost 11 bases, and 12 bases lay between the germline ends.

The chain couples TRBV29-1 to TRBJ2-5, with TRBD1 matching over 7 bases. The germline gives CDR1 SQVTM, CDR2 ANQGSEA. V trimming: 3 bases; J trimming: 6 bases; junction bases outside the gene matches: 1. The CDR3 covers 11 residues. Here the CDR3 DNA reads TGCAGCGTTGAGAGGGGGCAGACCCAGTACTTC. Encoded protein: CSVERGQTQYF.

V usage is TRBV27 and J usage is TRBJ1-6, with D perhaps matching TRBD1 (5 bases). The germline V gene has CDR1 MNHEY and CDR2 SMNVEV (reference sequence). V was pared by 7 bases and J by 8 bases, with 6 bases between. The CDR3 extends over 11 amino acids. Here the CDR3 DNA reads TGTGCCAGCAAAGGGGATTCACCCCTCCACTTT. This sequence encodes CASKGDSPLHF.

This clone turned up a few times. The V and J genes are TRBV5-4 and TRBJ2-2; 10 nucleotides match TRBD2. The junction had 1 base not matched to a gene; V was cut back by 2 bases and J by 3 bases. The CDR3 consists of 15 residues. Per germline, CDR1 SGHNT and CDR2 YYREEE (reference sequence). The CDR3 reads CASSFSGRYTGELFF. The DNA for the CDR3 is TGTGCCAGCAGCTTTAGCGGGAGGTACACCGGGGAGCTGTTTTTT.

The chain couples TRBV6-1 to TRBJ2-5, with 9 bases that match TRBD2. CDR3 size: 13 residues. In germline, CDR1 is MNHNS, CDR2 SASEGT. The ends lost 11 bases at V and 1 base at J; junction bases unmatched: 5. The CDR3 sequence is CAAGGGAQETQYF. CDR3 coding DNA: TGTGCCGCGGGCGGGGGGGCCCAAGAGACCCAGTACTTC.

The V call is TRBV2, the J call TRBJ2-7; TRBD2 is a possible D gene (6 bases). The germline V gene has CDR1 SNHLY and CDR2 FYNNEI. This CDR3 has 13 amino acids. With 7 bases removed from V and 2 bases from J, the gap between germline ends came to 12 bases. The CDR3: CASIRETAYEQYF. DNA of the CDR3: TGTGCCAGCATTCGGGAGACCGCCTACGAGCAGTACTTC.

The V gene is TRBV9, the J gene TRBJ1-3; D may be TRBD1 (6 bases). CDR1 is SGDLS and CDR2 is YYNGEE in the germline V gene. CDR3 length equals 15 residues. V lost 0 bases to trimming and J lost 2 bases, with 9 bases between them. CDR3 sequence: CASSVVGAAGNTIYF. The CDR3 region has the DNA TGTGCCAGCAGCGTAGTGGGGGCCGCTGGAAACACCATATATTTT.

This clone has more than one count but fewer than ten. The chain carries TRBV5-6 and TRBJ2-7; 7 bases line up with TRBD1. With 4 bases clipped from V and 4 bases from J, the junction kept 8 bases outside the gene matches. This CDR3 has 14 amino acids. Germline values: CDR1 SGHDT, CDR2 YYEEEE. The CDR3 DNA follows: TGTGCCAGCAGCCCGTCCGGGACAGTGTACGAGCAGTACTTC. Encoded protein: CASSPSGTVYEQYF. Together with reference TRBV5-6 and TRBJ2-7, the CDR3 gives the full variable domain: DAGVTQSPTHLIKTRGQQVTLRCSPKSGHDTVSWYQQALGQGPQFIFQYYEEEERQRGNFPDRFSGHQFPNYSSELNVNALLLGDSALYLCASSPSGTVYEQYFGPGTRLTVT.

This clone was observed a single time. V is TRBV10-3 and J is TRBJ1-5; the D is unclear. Germline V gives CDR1 ENHRY, CDR2 SYGVKD. CDR3 size: 15 residues. V was clipped by 3 bases and J by 2 bases, with 11 bases between them. The CDR3 region has the DNA TGTGCCATCAGTGAATCTTTAGAAGGCAATCAGCCCCAGCATTTT. This translates into CAISESLEGNQPQHF.

This sequence joins TRBV5-1 and TRBJ1-2; 8 bases line up with TRBD1. Germline-derived CDR1 and CDR2 are SGHRS and YFSETQ. Trimming at V came to 0 bases and at J to 2 bases, leaving 0 bases not matched to a gene. The CDR3 is 14 amino acids. DNA of the CDR3: TGCGCCAGCAGCTTGGGGACAGGGAACTATGGCTACACCTTC. Translation gives CASSLGTGNYGYTF.

The gene calls are TRBV5-1 and TRBJ2-7; 13 bases match TRBD2. With V trimmed by 5 bases and J by 3 bases, 5 bases remained unmatched. The length of the CDR3 is 15 residues. Per the germline V gene, CDR1 is SGHRS and CDR2 is YFSETQ. As DNA, the CDR3 is TGCGCCAGCAGGTCCGGGACTAGCGGGATCTACGAGCAGTACTTC. It translates to CASRSGTSGIYEQYF.

The chain couples TRBV5-5 to TRBJ2-2; a weak D match, TRBD2 (5 bases). The CDR3 totals 15 residues. The V and J ends lost 6 bases and 1 base respectively, with 13 bases between them. CDR1 and CDR2 from the germline V gene are SGHKS and YYEKEE (reference sequence). The CDR3 region is CASTFREGNTGELFF. For the CDR3, the DNA is TGTGCCAGCACCTTCCGAGAGGGGAACACCGGGGAGCTGTTTTTT.

This clone has a handful of counts. J is TRBJ2-1 and V is TRBV15; 13 bases map to TRBD2. The germline CDR1 and CDR2 sequences are LNHNV and YYDKDF (reference sequence). This CDR3 contains 17 residues. V dropped 3 bases and J dropped 4; count of bases not matched to a gene: 6. CDR3 sequence reads: CATSRAGLAGAYNEQFF. The CDR3, as DNA: TGTGCCACCAGCAGGGCAGGACTAGCGGGAGCTTACAATGAGCAGTTCTTC.

This clone was seen more than once but under ten times. This chain links TRBV2 with TRBJ1-2; possible D gene TRBD1, 6 bases. Germline CDR1 reads SNHLY; CDR2 reads FYNNEI. This CDR3 contains 14 residues. The V and J ends lost 6 bases and 4 bases respectively, with 15 bases between them. CDR3 in DNA: TGTGCCAGCAGCAAGGACAGTAACCTCTATGGCTACACCTTC. It translates to CASSKDSNLYGYTF.

This clone was seen more than once but under ten times. This chain links TRBV5-1 with TRBJ1-4, with D unresolved. The length of the CDR3 is 13 residues. From germline, CDR1 is SGHRS and CDR2 YFSETQ. Trimming removed 6 bases from V and 8 bases from J, with 14 bases in between. The CDR3 here is CASTKGGSEKLFF. The CDR3 DNA reads as TGCGCCAGCACCAAAGGTGGTAGCGAAAAACTGTTTTTT. Combining the CDR3 with reference TRBV5-1 and TRBJ1-4 gives the whole variable domain KAGVTQTPRYLIKTRGQQVTLSCSPISGHRSVSWYQQTPGQGLQFLFEYFSETQRNKGNFPGRFSGRQFSNSRSEMNVSTLELGDSALYLCASTKGGSEKLFFGSGTQLSVL.

The J gene is TRBJ2-5, the V gene TRBV11-3, with TRBD2 matching 12 bases. V gave up 3 bases and J gave up 5 bases; unmatched junction bases: 4. The germline V gene has CDR1 SGHNT and CDR2 YENEEA. The CDR3 is 15 amino acids. CDR3 in DNA: TGTGCCAGCAGCTTCCTAGCGGGGGGGCTGGAGACCCAGTACTTC. Its protein product is CASSFLAGGLETQYF.